These 25 T cell receptor beta chains came from one sample sequenced in a study of lymphopenia after photon versus proton radiotherapy (dated by TCRdb to the late 2010s). Library preparation used the immunoSEQ multiplex PCR assay. TCRdb limited this immuneACCESS table to in-frame rearrangements with V and J called. A share of clones is missing; checked studies link under half to unresolved V genes, and the rest is unexplained. The sample has about 22,000 clones on record, around 89% of them singletons. The top ten hold roughly 11% of the sample. Sequencing used peripheral blood, obtained from a patient treated with proton-based radiotherapy. The receptors were sampled from an elderly man with esophageal cancer.

The rearrangement uses TRBV21-1 and TRBJ2-5; TRBD1, the table's D call, lacks a check against the DNA. TRBV21-1 is classified as a pseudogene. This CDR3 contains 15 residues. CDR3 DNA sequence: TGTGCCAGCAGCAGGGGCCCGGGACATCAAGAGACCCAGTACTTC. Its protein is CASSRGPGHQETQYF.

This clone is a singleton in its sample. The J gene is TRBJ2-2, the V gene TRBV6-5, with 11 bases fitting TRBD1. The CDR3 consists of 14 residues. Germline CDR1 MNHEY, CDR2 SVGAGI. V shed 10 bases and J 7 bases; nucleotides not matched to a gene: 8. The CDR3 DNA follows: TGTGCCACCAGGGGACAGGGGGTCGTCGGGGAGCTGTTTTTT. It specifies CATRGQGVVGELFF.

The J gene is TRBJ1-1, the V gene TRBV2; TRBD1 is a possible D gene (6 bases). CDR3 length equals 14 residues. Trimming removed 5 bases at V and 7 bases at J, with 17 bases between. Germline CDR1 reads SNHLY; CDR2 reads FYNNEI. The DNA of the CDR3 is TGTGCCAGCAGTAAGGGGGGTCGCAGGGATGAAGCTTTCTTT. Protein product: CASSKGGRRDEAFF.

The chain is built from TRBV7-2 and TRBJ2-3; TRBD2 might be the D (6 bases). This CDR3 comprises 16 residues. V was cut by 5 bases and J by 1 base, with 16 bases left in between. The germline gives CDR1 SGHTA, CDR2 FQGNSA. The CDR3: CASSLSSPGGTDTQYF. DNA of the CDR3: TGTGCCAGCAGCCTTTCTTCACCGGGGGGCACAGATACGCAGTATTTT. Together with reference TRBV7-2 and TRBJ2-3, the CDR3 gives the full variable domain: GAGVSQSPSNKVTEKGKDVELRCDPISGHTALYWYRQSLGQGLEFLIYFQGNSAPDKSGLPSDRFSAERTGGSVSTLTIQRTQQEDSAVYLCASSLSSPGGTDTQYFGPGTRLTVL.

The CDR3: CASSSSPGLETQYF. CDR3 nucleotides: TGCGCCAGCAGCTCCTCCCCGGGCCTTGAGACCCAGTACTTC. V is TRBV5-1 and J is TRBJ2-5; D unresolved. CDR3 length: 14 residues. The V end was cut by 3 bases, the J end by 5 bases, with 14 bases between. From germline, CDR1 is SGHRS and CDR2 YFSETQ.

The rearrangement joins TRBV10-3 to TRBJ2-5; 7 nucleotides match TRBD2. J gave up 1 base and V 5 bases, and 19 bases lay outside the gene matches. The germline gives CDR1 ENHRY, CDR2 SYGVKD. The CDR3 totals 19 residues. CDR3: CAISTPGFGGLSFQETQYF. CDR3 DNA sequence: TGTGCCATCAGTACCCCGGGGTTTGGGGGACTATCCTTCCAAGAGACCCAGTACTTC.

This clone was seen a single time. V usage is TRBV21-1 and J usage is TRBJ2-7; TRBD2, the table's D call, lacks a check against the DNA. TRBV21-1 constitutes a pseudogene. This CDR3 comprises 15 residues. In DNA form, the CDR3 reads TGTGCCAGCAGCAAAGATGGCGGCCGACCCTACGAGCAGTACTTC. Amino acids: CASSKDGGRPYEQYF.

The chain recombines TRBV29-1 with TRBJ1-4; TRBD1 agrees at 8 bases. J was trimmed by 5 bases and V by 3 bases; bases with no gene match: 5. The CDR3 runs to 14 residues. Germline values: CDR1 SQVTM, CDR2 ANQGSEA. The CDR3 sequence is CSVDITGGNEKLFF. Here the CDR3 DNA reads TGCAGCGTTGATATAACAGGGGGGAATGAAAAACTGTTTTTT.

The chain couples TRBV18 to TRBJ2-1; a weak D match, TRBD2 (6 bases). V dropped 0 bases and J dropped 5 bases, with 11 bases sitting between them. Germline CDR1 KGHSH, CDR2 LQKENI. CDR3 length: 15 residues. The CDR3 DNA reads as TGTGCCAGCTCACCACCCGGACTACCCCACAATGAGCAGTTCTTC. It codes for CASSPPGLPHNEQFF.

The chain carries TRBV30 and TRBJ1-2; 8 nucleotides align to TRBD1. The CDR3 length is 13 residues. V lost 3 bases and J lost 5; bases outside the gene matches: 5. Germline V gene sequence: CDR1 GTSNPN, CDR2 SVGIG (reference sequence). In nucleotides, the CDR3 is TGTGCCTGGAGCCGGGACAGGCCTTATGGCTACACCTTC. It yields the protein CAWSRDRPYGYTF.

The CDR3 here is CASRSPGGGYGYTF. The CDR3 region has the DNA TGTGCCAGCCGTAGCCCAGGTGGGGGCTATGGCTACACCTTC. This rearrangement joins TRBV4-2 to TRBJ1-2, with D perhaps matching TRBD1 (5 bases). The CDR3 covers 14 residues. The V end lost 8 bases, the J end lost 4 bases, and 17 bases lay between the germline ends. Germline-derived CDR1 and CDR2 are LGHNA and YNFKEQ.

The gene calls are TRBV10-3 and TRBJ2-4; the match to TRBD1 covers 8 bases. Germline V gene lookup returns CDR1 ENHRY and CDR2 SYGVKD. J gave up 5 bases and V 5 bases, and 5 bases lay outside the gene matches. CDR3 length: 14 amino acids. CDR3 in amino acids: CAISPDRAQNIQYF. The CDR3 DNA follows: TGTGCCATCAGTCCGGACAGGGCCCAAAACATTCAGTACTTC.

J is TRBJ1-2 and V is TRBV6-6, with a tentative D call TRBD1 (5 bases). In germline, CDR1 is MNHNY, CDR2 SVGAGI (reference sequence). V was trimmed by 6 bases and J by 2 bases, leaving 16 bases between them. This CDR3 has 15 residues. CDR3 nucleotide sequence: TGTGCCAGCAGGGTCGGGCAGGGTGGAAACTATGGCTACACCTTC. Its protein is CASRVGQGGNYGYTF.

The chain combines TRBV19 with TRBJ1-1, with 8 nucleotides matching TRBD1. The CDR3 has 14 residues. The germline CDR1 and CDR2 sequences are LNHDA and SQIVND (reference sequence). V was pared by 6 bases and J by 0 bases, with 3 bases of the junction left unmatched. This CDR3 is CASSPGQVNTEAFF. Written as DNA, the CDR3 is TGTGCCAGTAGCCCGGGACAGGTGAACACTGAAGCTTTCTTT.

The V and J genes are TRBV4-2 and TRBJ2-6; TRBD1 agrees at 9 bases. Germline loops: CDR1 LGHNA, CDR2 YNFKEQ. The CDR3 covers 19 residues. Losses at the gene ends were 2 bases for V and 2 bases for J; bases not matched to a gene: 10. CDR3 DNA sequence: TGTGCCAGCAGCCAAACAGGGACAGGGCACTGGGCTGGGGCCAACGTCCTGACTTTC. Its translation: CASSQTGTGHWAGANVLTF.

This clone was found once. This sequence joins TRBV19 and TRBJ2-7; 9 nucleotides agree with TRBD2. Germline-derived CDR1 and CDR2 are LNHDA and SQIVND (reference sequence). With V trimmed by 6 bases and J by 5 bases, 8 bases remained unmatched. The CDR3 totals 14 residues. CDR3 residues: CASRSGRTPNEQYF. The CDR3, as DNA: TGTGCCAGTAGAAGCGGGAGGACCCCTAACGAGCAGTACTTC. The whole variable domain, filled in from reference TRBV19 and TRBJ2-7, reads DGGITQSPKYLFRKEGQNVTLSCEQNLNHDAMYWYRQDPGQGLRLIYYSQIVNDFQKGDIAEGYSVSREKKESFPLTVTSAQKNPTAFYLCASRSGRTPNEQYFGPGTRLTVT.

V gene TRBV11-3 combines with J gene TRBJ2-5; 12 bases agree with TRBD1. Trimming removed 1 base from V and 5 bases from J; junction bases left unmatched: 8. From germline, CDR1 is SGHNT and CDR2 YENEEA. CDR3 length: 17 amino acids. The CDR3 protein is CASSLVMGQGARETQYF. The CDR3 nucleotides are TGTGCCAGCAGCTTAGTAATGGGACAGGGGGCGCGGGAGACCCAGTACTTC.

This clone appeared a single time. The rearrangement uses TRBV2 and TRBJ2-1; the D gene is possibly TRBD2 (6 bases). The ends were cut back, 4 bases at V and 3 bases at J, with 10 bases in the middle. There are 14 residues in the CDR3. Germline V gives CDR1 SNHLY, CDR2 FYNNEI. The CDR3 coding sequence is TGTGCCAGCAGTGGGGGAGGAGGCTACAATGAGCAGTTCTTC. Translated: CASSGGGGYNEQFF.

The rearrangement joins TRBV30 to TRBJ2-5, with D tentatively TRBD1 (6 bases). Germline CDR1 reads GTSNPN; CDR2 reads SVGIG (reference sequence). CDR3 length: 14 amino acids. The V gene lost 7 bases and the J gene lost 0 bases, with 15 bases spanning the gap. This chain's CDR3 is CAFGDNLYQETQYF. The CDR3, as DNA: TGTGCCTTTGGGGACAACTTGTACCAAGAGACCCAGTACTTC.

The chain has TRBV7-2 and TRBJ2-3; D gene unclear. Trimming took off 2 bases at V and 2 bases at J, with 8 bases between the two ends. Germline CDR1 and CDR2: SGHTA and FQGNSA. The CDR3 sequence is 14 residues long. CDR3 sequence: CASSLNGLTDTQYF. The CDR3 DNA follows: TGTGCCAGCAGCTTAAACGGTCTCACAGATACGCAGTATTTT.

The J gene is TRBJ1-4, the V gene TRBV10-3; a weak D match, TRBD1 (5 bases). The CDR3 is made up of 13 amino acids. Germline V lookup: CDR1 ENHRY, CDR2 SYGVKD. Trimming took 11 bases from V and 7 from J, leaving 17 bases between them. The CDR3 reads CASSGTDTEKLFF. CDR3 nucleotides: TGTGCCTCGTCCGGGACGGATACTGAAAAACTGTTTTTT.

The V gene is TRBV2, the J gene TRBJ2-5, with 9 bases lining up with TRBD1. Germline CDR1 SNHLY, CDR2 FYNNEI. The CDR3 is 15 residues long. J was trimmed by 5 bases and V by 6 bases; bases with no gene match: 10. The chain's CDR3 is CASRTGGVWGETQYF. CDR3 bases: TGTGCCAGCAGGACAGGGGGAGTATGGGGGGAGACCCAGTACTTC.

This clone was counted only a few times. The J gene is TRBJ2-3, the V gene TRBV4-1; possibly TRBD1 for D (6 bases). CDR1 and CDR2 (germline): MGHRA, YSYEKL. CDR3 length: 18 residues. The V end lost 3 bases, the J end lost 3 bases, and 22 bases lay between the germline ends. The CDR3 loop is CASSQATGKGLGTDTQYF. CDR3 nucleotide sequence: TGCGCCAGCAGCCAGGCTACAGGGAAAGGGCTTGGGACAGATACGCAGTATTTT.

The chain has TRBV29-1 and TRBJ2-7; 9 bases are a match to TRBD2. Germline trimming cut 8 bases from V and 7 bases from J; bases unmatched to any gene: 9. The germline CDR1 and CDR2 sequences are SQVTM and ANQGSEA. There are 12 residues in the CDR3. The CDR3 nucleotides read TGCAGCATGAAAGCGGGAGGTGGAGAGCAGTACTTC. This encodes CSMKAGGGEQYF.

The chain carries TRBV4-1 and TRBJ2-3; tentative D call: TRBD2 (5 bases). Per the germline V gene, CDR1 is MGHRA and CDR2 is YSYEKL. The CDR3 is 17 residues long. The V end was cut by 1 base, the J end by 1 base, with 15 bases between. The DNA for the CDR3 is TGCGCCAGCAGCCAAGGAATCCTGTCGCGGGGCACAGATACGCAGTATTTT. It codes for CASSQGILSRGTDTQYF.